This T cell receptor (beta chain) was profiled in a study of PD-1 blockade in classical Hodgkin lymphoma. Overall study findings and caveats: Exclusion applied to patients who initiated nivolumab less than 1 year following ASCT. Reports described newly diagnosed patients as having lower baseline TCR diversity than healthy donors.

Points on this clone: Its antigen remains unidentified.

After autologous stem cell transplantation all patients relapsed, and prior brentuximab vedotin exposure differed between cohorts. Purified CD4+ T cells were obtained from thawed PBMCs through magnetic negative selection. Patients had relapsed/refractory classical Hodgkin lymphoma with complete response, partial response or progressive disease as best response. Trimming removed 4 bases from V and 0 bases from J; junction bases left unmatched: 6. CDR3 length equals 15 residues. Germline loops: CDR1 SGHRS, CDR2 YFSETQ. Sequencing used immunoSEQ multiplex PCR; TCRdb keeps in-frame clones, though not all of them. This sample has more than 25,000 clones, with 65% to 90% found just once.

This sequence was found in a human donor with classical Hodgkin lymphoma. The V gene is TRBV5-1, the J gene TRBJ2-5; 7 bases fit TRBD1. The input for sequencing was CD4+ T cells from blood, taken at baseline. CDR3 amino acids: CASSVSTGDQETQYF. The CDR3 DNA is TGCGCCAGCAGCGTAAGCACAGGGGACCAAGAGACCCAGTACTTC.